The clone carrying this T cell receptor (beta chain) was observed at least ten times. Its antigen remains unknown. The record originates from a study of blood T cells in healthy people across ages. As for the study in general: Every two T cells gave about one barcoded beta molecule via template switching.

Notes on the study in general: Estimated diversity that came from one million T cells was considered an underestimate.

The CDR3 consists of 14 residues. The ends lost 5 bases at V and 7 bases at J; junction bases unmatched: 3. Germline loops: CDR1 MNHEY, CDR2 SVGAGI. The second PCR ran about 6 to 11 cycles with a sample-barcoded 5' primer and J-beta primers. TCRdb re-called the 5' RACE reads with MiXCR, one entry per CDR3 protein. This repertoire shows about 1.6 million distinct CDR3 sequences, 34% found once; its top ten account for about 11%. The TCR sequence derives from a woman in her twenties or thirties in good health. The sample taken for sequencing was blood. This chain uses TRBV6-5 with TRBJ2-1, with 12 bases that match TRBD1. Here the CDR3 DNA reads TGTGCCAGCAGTCCGGGACAGGGGGCGAATGAGCAGTTCTTC. This encodes CASSPGQGANEQFF.